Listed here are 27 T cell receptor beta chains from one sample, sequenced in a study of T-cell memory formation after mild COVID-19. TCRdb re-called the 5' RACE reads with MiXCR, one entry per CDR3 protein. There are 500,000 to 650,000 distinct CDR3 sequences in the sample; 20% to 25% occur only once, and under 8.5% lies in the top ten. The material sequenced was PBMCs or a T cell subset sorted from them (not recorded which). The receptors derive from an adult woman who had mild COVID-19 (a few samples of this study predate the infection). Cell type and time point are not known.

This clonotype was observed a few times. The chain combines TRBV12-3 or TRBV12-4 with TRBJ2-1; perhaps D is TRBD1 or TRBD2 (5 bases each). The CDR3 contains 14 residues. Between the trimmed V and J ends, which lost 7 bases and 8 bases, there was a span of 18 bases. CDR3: CASTGQDVWDEQFF. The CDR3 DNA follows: TGTGCCAGCACGGGGCAGGACGTATGGGATGAGCAGTTCTTC.

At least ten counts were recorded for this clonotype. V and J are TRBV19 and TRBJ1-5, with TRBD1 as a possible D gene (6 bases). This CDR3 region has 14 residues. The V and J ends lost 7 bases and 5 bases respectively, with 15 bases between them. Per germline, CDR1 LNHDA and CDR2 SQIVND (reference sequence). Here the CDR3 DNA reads TGTGCCAGTACTATGGACAGTTCGTATCAGCCCCAGCATTTT. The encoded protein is CASTMDSSYQPQHF.

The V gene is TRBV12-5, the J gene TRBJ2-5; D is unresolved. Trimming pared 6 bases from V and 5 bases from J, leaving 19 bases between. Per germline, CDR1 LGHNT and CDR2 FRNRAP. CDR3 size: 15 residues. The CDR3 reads CASGNSRTGSETQYF. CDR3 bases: TGTGCTAGTGGCAACAGTCGAACGGGTTCGGAGACCCAGTACTTC.

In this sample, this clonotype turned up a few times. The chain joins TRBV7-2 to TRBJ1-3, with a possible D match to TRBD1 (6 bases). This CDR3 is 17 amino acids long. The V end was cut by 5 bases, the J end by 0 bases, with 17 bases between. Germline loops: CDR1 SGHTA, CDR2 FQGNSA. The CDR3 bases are TGTGCCAGCAGCCCCGGCGGGGGCCGATACTCTGGAAACACCATATATTTT. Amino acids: CASSPGGGRYSGNTIYF.

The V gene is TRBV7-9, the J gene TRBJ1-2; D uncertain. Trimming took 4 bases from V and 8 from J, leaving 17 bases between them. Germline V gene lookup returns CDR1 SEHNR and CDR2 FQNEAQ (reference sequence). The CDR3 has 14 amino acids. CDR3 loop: CASSSNTGFLGYTF. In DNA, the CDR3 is TGTGCCAGCAGCTCCAACACGGGATTTCTAGGCTACACCTTC.

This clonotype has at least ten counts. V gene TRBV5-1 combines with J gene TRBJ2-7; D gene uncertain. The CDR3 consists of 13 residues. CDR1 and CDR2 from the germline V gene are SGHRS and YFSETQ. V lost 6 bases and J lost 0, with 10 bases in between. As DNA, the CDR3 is TGCGCCAGCACCTTAGACAACTCCTACGAGCAGTACTTC. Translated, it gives CASTLDNSYEQYF.

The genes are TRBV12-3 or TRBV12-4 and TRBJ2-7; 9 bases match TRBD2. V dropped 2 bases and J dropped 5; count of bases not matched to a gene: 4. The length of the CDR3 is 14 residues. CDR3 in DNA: TGTGCCAGCAGTTTAACTAGCGGGTCTGACGAGCAGTACTTC. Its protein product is CASSLTSGSDEQYF.

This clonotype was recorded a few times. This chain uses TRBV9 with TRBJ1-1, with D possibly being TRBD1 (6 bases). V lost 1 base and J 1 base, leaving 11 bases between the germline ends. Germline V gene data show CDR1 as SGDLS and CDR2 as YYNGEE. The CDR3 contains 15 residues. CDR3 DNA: TGTGCCAGCAGCGTACGGTCGGGACAGAACACTGAAGCTTTCTTT. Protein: CASSVRSGQNTEAFF.

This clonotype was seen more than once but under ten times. CDR3 sequence reads: CASSEQGPYEQYF. The CDR3 DNA reads as TGTGCCAGCAGTGAGCAGGGACCCTACGAGCAGTACTTC. This rearrangement joins TRBV2 to TRBJ2-7, with D tentatively TRBD1 or TRBD2 (5 bases each). This CDR3 is 13 amino acids long. CDR1 and CDR2 from the germline V gene are SNHLY and FYNNEI. Trimming stripped 3 bases from V and 2 bases from J, with 8 bases between.

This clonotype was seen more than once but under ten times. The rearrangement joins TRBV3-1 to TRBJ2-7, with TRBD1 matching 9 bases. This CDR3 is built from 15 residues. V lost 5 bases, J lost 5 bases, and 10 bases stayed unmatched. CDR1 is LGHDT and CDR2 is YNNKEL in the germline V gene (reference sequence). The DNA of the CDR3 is TGTGCCAGCAGCTCACCGGGACAGGGTCCCAACGAGCAGTACTTC. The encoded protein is CASSSPGQGPNEQYF.

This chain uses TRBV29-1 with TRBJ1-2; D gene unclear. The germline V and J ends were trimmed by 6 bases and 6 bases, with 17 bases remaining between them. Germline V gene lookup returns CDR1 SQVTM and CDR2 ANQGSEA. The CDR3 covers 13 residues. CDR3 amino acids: CSVTPRQVHGYTF. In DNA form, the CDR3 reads TGCAGCGTGACACCCCGGCAGGTCCATGGCTACACCTTC. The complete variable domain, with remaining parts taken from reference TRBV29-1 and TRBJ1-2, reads SAVISQKPSRDICQRGTSLTIQCQVDSQVTMMFWYRQQPGQSLTLIATANQGSEATYESGFVIDKFPISRPNLTFSTLTVSNMSPEDSSIYLCSVTPRQVHGYTFGSGTRLTVV.

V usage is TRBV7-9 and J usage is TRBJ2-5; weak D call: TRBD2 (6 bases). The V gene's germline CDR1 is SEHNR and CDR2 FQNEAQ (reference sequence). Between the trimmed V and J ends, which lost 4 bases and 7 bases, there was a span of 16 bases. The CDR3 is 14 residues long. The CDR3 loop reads CASSSPERVGTQYF. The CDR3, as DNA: TGTGCCAGCAGCTCACCCGAGCGGGTAGGGACCCAGTACTTC.

CDR3 sequence (DNA): TGTGCCAGCAGTTGGGCGGGCTCCTACAATGAGCAGTTCTTC. Amino acids: CASSWAGSYNEQFF. The chain employs TRBV27 and TRBJ2-1, with D perhaps TRBD2 (5 bases). The germline CDR1 and CDR2 sequences are MNHEY and SMNVEV (reference sequence). This CDR3 is built from 14 residues. Deletions cut 4 bases from V and 0 bases from J, with 7 bases between.

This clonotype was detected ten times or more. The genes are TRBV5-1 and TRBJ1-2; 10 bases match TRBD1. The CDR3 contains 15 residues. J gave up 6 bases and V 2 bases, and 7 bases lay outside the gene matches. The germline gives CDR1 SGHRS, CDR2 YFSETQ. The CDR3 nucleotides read TGCGCCAGCAGCTTTCGGGACAGGGGATTGGATGGCTACACCTTC. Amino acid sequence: CASSFRDRGLDGYTF.

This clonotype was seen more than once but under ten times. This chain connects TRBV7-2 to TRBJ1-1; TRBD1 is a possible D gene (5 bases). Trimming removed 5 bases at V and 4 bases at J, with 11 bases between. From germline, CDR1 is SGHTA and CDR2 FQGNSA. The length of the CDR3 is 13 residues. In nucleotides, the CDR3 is TGTGCCAGCAGCCCCCAGACAGTCACTGAAGCTTTCTTT. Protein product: CASSPQTVTEAFF.

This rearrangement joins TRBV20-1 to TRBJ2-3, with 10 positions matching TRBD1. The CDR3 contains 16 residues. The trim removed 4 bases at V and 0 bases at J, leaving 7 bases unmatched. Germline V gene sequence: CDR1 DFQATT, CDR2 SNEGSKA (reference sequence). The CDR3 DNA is TGCAGTGCTAAGGGACAGGGGTTTACAAGCACAGATACGCAGTATTTT. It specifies CSAKGQGFTSTDTQYF.

The DNA for the CDR3 is TGCAGTGCTAGAGATGCAGGACTAGCGAGCACAGATACGCAGTATTTT. It encodes CSARDAGLASTDTQYF. The gene calls are TRBV20-1 and TRBJ2-3, with 9 bases aligning to TRBD2. The CDR3 runs to 16 residues. Germline V gene data show CDR1 as DFQATT and CDR2 as SNEGSKA (reference sequence). The V and J ends lost 0 bases and 0 bases, in that order; junction bases with no gene match: 4.

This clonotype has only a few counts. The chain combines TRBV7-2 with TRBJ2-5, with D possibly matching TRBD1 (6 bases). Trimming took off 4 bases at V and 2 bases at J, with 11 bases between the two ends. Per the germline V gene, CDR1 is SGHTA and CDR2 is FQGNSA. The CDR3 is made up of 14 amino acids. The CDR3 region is CASSSDRIQETQYF. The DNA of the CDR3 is TGTGCCAGCAGCTCCGACAGGATTCAAGAGACCCAGTACTTC.

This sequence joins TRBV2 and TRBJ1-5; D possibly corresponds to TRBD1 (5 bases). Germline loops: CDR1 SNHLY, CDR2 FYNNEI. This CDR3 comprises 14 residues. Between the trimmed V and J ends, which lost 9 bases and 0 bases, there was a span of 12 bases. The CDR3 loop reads CASDAGGSNQPQHF. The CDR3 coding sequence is TGTGCCAGTGACGCCGGGGGTAGCAATCAGCCCCAGCATTTT.

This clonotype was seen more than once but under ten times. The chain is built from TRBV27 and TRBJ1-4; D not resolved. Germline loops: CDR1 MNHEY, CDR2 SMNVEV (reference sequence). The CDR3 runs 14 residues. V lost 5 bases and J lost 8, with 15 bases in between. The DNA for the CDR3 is TGTGCCAGCAGTAGCCGAACTGAGATAGAAAAACTGTTTTTT. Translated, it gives CASSSRTEIEKLFF.

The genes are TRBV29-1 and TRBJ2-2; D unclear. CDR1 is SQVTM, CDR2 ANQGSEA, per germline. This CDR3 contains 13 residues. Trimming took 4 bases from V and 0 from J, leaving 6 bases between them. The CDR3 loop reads CSVVTPNTGELFF. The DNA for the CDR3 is TGCAGCGTTGTAACTCCGAACACCGGGGAGCTGTTTTTT.

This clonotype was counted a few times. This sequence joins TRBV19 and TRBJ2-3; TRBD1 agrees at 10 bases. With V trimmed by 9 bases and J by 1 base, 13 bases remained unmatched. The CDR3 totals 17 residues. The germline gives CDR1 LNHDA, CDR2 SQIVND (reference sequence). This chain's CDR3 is CASWERTGGKGTDTQYF. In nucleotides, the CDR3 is TGTGCCAGCTGGGAAAGGACAGGGGGAAAGGGCACAGATACGCAGTATTTT.

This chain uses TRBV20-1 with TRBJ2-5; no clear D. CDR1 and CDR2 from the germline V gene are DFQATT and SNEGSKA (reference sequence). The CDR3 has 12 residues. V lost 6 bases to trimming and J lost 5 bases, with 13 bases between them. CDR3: CSAVTHRETQYF. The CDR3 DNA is TGCAGTGCCGTTACCCATAGGGAGACCCAGTACTTC.

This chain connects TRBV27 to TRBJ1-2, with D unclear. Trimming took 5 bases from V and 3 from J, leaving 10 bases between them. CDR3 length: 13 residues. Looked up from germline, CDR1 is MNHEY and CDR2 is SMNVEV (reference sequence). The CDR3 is CASSLRAYYGYTF. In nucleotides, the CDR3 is TGTGCCAGCAGTCTTCGGGCTTACTATGGCTACACCTTC.

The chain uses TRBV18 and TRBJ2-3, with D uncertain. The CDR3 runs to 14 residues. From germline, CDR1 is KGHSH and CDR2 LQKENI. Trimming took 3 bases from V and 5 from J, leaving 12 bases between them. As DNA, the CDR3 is TGTGCCAGCTCACCCTCGGGTGGGTTAGATACGCAGTATTTT. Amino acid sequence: CASSPSGGLDTQYF.

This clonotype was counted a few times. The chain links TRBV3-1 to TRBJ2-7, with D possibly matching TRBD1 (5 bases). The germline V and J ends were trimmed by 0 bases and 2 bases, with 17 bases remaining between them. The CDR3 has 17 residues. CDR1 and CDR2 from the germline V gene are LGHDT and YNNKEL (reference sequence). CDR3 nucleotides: TGTGCCAGCAGCCAAGAATGGGGCGCCCCCCCCACCTACGAGCAGTACTTC. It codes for CASSQEWGAPPTYEQYF.

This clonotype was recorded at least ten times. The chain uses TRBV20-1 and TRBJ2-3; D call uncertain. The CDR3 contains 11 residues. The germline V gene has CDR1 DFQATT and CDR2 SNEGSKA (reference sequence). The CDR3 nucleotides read TGCAGCGTACCCCAGCGAGATACGCAGTATTTT. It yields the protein CSVPQRDTQYF.